Each of the 10 T cell receptor beta chains below was sequenced from the same sample in a study of cytomegalovirus exposure and HLA in healthy donors. The table came from immunoSEQ multiplex PCR; TCRdb's copy has only in-frame clones and leaves some out. Here the sample spans roughly 250,000 clones, about 90% being singletons. Input material: PBMCs. Receptors were obtained from a woman under 40 in good health and CMV-seropositive.

V gene TRBV4-1 combines with J gene TRBJ2-7, with D possibly being TRBD2 (6 bases). The CDR3 runs to 14 residues. Germline V gene data show CDR1 as MGHRA and CDR2 as YSYEKL. The V end lost 4 bases, the J end lost 5 bases, and 15 bases lay between the germline ends. CDR3 residues: CASSPPGGVHEQYF. CDR3 DNA: TGCGCCAGCAGCCCCCCCGGCGGGGTGCACGAGCAGTACTTC.

This rearrangement joins TRBV2 to TRBJ2-1, with D tentatively TRBD2 (7 bases). V shed 4 bases and J shed 3 bases, with 13 bases lying between them. The CDR3 covers 15 residues. Germline CDR1 is SNHLY and CDR2 is FYNNEI. CDR3 bases: TGTGCCAGCAGTGTAGGGAGGGGGGTCTACAATGAGCAGTTCTTC. It translates to CASSVGRGVYNEQFF.

The chain combines TRBV5-4 with TRBJ1-3; tentatively, D is TRBD1 (6 bases). The CDR3 is 16 residues long. Per germline, CDR1 SGHNT and CDR2 YYREEE (reference sequence). V lost 2 bases and J lost 4, with 16 bases in between. CDR3 sequence reads: CASSLETGSAGNTIYF. For the CDR3, the DNA is TGTGCCAGCAGCTTAGAGACAGGATCAGCAGGAAACACCATATATTTT.

V usage is TRBV19 and J usage is TRBJ2-7; 10 bases match TRBD1. This CDR3 is built from 17 residues. The germline V gene has CDR1 LNHDA and CDR2 SQIVND (reference sequence). Trimming removed 4 bases from V and 0 bases from J; junction bases left unmatched: 9. The CDR3 sequence: CASSTGPGQGTSYEQYF. The CDR3 DNA is TGTGCCAGTAGTACGGGACCGGGACAGGGGACCTCCTACGAGCAGTACTTC.

This clone turned up a few times. The chain couples TRBV30 to TRBJ1-5; 9 bases agree with TRBD1. CDR1 and CDR2 (germline): GTSNPN, SVGIG (reference sequence). V gave up 1 base and J gave up 2 bases; unmatched junction bases: 3. The CDR3 length is 15 residues. The CDR3 DNA is TGTGCCTGGAGTGGAAGGACAGGGGGCAATCAGCCCCAGCATTTT. It specifies CAWSGRTGGNQPQHF.

V usage is TRBV4-2 and J usage is TRBJ2-1; the D gene is possibly TRBD1 (5 bases). CDR3 length: 18 amino acids. Trimming removed 0 bases at V and 0 bases at J, with 15 bases between. CDR1 is LGHNA, CDR2 YNFKEQ, per germline. This chain's CDR3 is CASSQDWATGTSYNEQFF. Here the CDR3 DNA reads TGTGCCAGCAGCCAAGATTGGGCTACAGGTACCTCCTACAATGAGCAGTTCTTC.

J is TRBJ2-1 and V is TRBV11-3; 12 bases map to TRBD2. The CDR3 has 15 residues. V dropped 4 bases and J dropped 7; count of bases not matched to a gene: 5. Germline CDR1 SGHNT, CDR2 YENEEA. Written as DNA, the CDR3 is TGTGCCAGCAGCTCTCCTAGCGGGAGGGTTAATGAGCAGTTCTTC. Protein: CASSSPSGRVNEQFF.

V usage is TRBV7-9 and J usage is TRBJ2-5, with 9 bases that match TRBD1. In germline, CDR1 is SEHNR, CDR2 FQNEAQ (reference sequence). The CDR3 extends over 15 amino acids. The trim removed 4 bases at V and 5 bases at J, leaving 8 bases unmatched. The CDR3 loop is CASSSHRGLRETQYF. As DNA, the CDR3 is TGTGCCAGCAGCTCACACAGGGGGCTGAGGGAGACCCAGTACTTC.

The gene calls are TRBV5-6 and TRBJ2-4; D may be TRBD2 (7 bases). CDR3 length equals 14 residues. Trimming removed 8 bases from V and 3 bases from J, with 15 bases in between. Germline-derived CDR1 and CDR2 are SGHDT and YYEEEE. The CDR3 sequence: CARRGGGGKNIQYF. For the CDR3, the DNA is TGTGCCAGGAGGGGAGGGGGGGGCAAAAACATTCAGTACTTC.

V is TRBV28 and J is TRBJ2-3; D unclear. V was pared by 4 bases and J by 2 bases, with 16 bases between. Germline-derived CDR1 and CDR2 are MDHEN and SYDVKM. This CDR3 has 16 amino acids. The CDR3 spells CASSSPSPYFTDTQYF. The CDR3 nucleotides read TGTGCCAGCAGTTCCCCCTCACCCTATTTCACAGATACGCAGTATTTT.